The clone carrying this T cell receptor beta chain was counted only a few times. This sample stems from a study of blood T cell repertoires in COVID-19. Per the original data handling: Reference gene primer amplification yielded estimated nucleated cell counts. Only in-frame clones appear in the TCRdb table, and some are missing; sequencing was by immunoSEQ multiplex PCR. The DNA was the basis for D and trimming; V, J and clone size are from that table. Of 200,000 to 250,000 clones in the sample, 80% to 90% were seen once. The CDR3 is made up of 14 amino acids. V lost 4 bases to trimming and J lost 3 bases, with 12 bases between them. Germline CDR1 and CDR2: LGHDT and YNNKEL (reference sequence).

This clonotype was obtained from a man aged 18 to 35 with acute COVID-19. The genes are TRBV3-1 (or the pseudogene TRBV3-2) and TRBJ1-2; D remains ambiguous. What was sequenced was PBMCs or T cells enriched from blood (not recorded which). The CDR3 reads CASSPRPSYYGYTF. CDR3 DNA sequence: TGTGCCAGCAGCCCCAGGCCAAGCTACTATGGCTACACCTTC.